The TCR beta chain described here comes from a study of cytomegalovirus exposure and HLA in healthy donors (dated by TCRdb to about 2017). Looking at the study overall: An earlier analysis of several hundred of the donors reported 276 Gb of sequence data and 117 million unique TCR beta sequences obtained from approximately 180 million T cells. The study combined high-throughput TCR immunosequencing, statistical association of individual TCRs with disease status, and machine learning to predict cytomegalovirus infection status. Every repertoire in the discovery cohort had been generated on one and the same sequencing platform. An earlier analysis of 587 of the donors used high-throughput TCR beta sequencing to judge whether each TCR beta V gene segment behaved as functional or pseudogenic. In addition to the first cohort of 666 subjects, a separate validation cohort of 120 different subjects was used. Rather than drawing on any new phenotypic data, the later analysis identified candidate immune exposures from TCR beta sequences and the way those sequences occurred across donors. Five DR-DQ haplotypes were handled as single units for association and clustering, since linkage in the cohort was strong. A later genetic analysis used genome-wide SNP genotypes for 398 of the 666 donors, treating that subset as a discovery cohort. The study used immunosequencing to profile the T cell repertoires of about 670 subjects and linked those repertoires to cytomegalovirus serostatus. Among under 450 genotyped donors of the cohort, an average of approximately 250,000 unique TCR beta nucleotide sequences were sequenced per donor, about a sixth of them non-productive. In a later analysis, previously published TCR beta repertoires from 500 to 750 donors were re-analyzed and high-resolution HLA genotyping was added so that TCR occurrence patterns could be studied. Approximately 300 gigabases of sequencing data and around 85 million unique TCR sequences made up an early release that covered some 640 HLA-typed donors. Of the 300 to 500 genotyped donors, less than 90% were placed in the genetic ancestry cluster associated with self-reported Caucasian donors. Class I and class II HLA loci were covered by the typing at four-digit resolution. The aim of the study was to test whether cataloging public T cell receptors could identify signatures of past pathogen exposure. The number of donors typed differed by locus, with about 629-640 for A, B, C, DRB1 and DQB1, approximately 500 for DQA1, 600 to 610 for DPA1, and 400 to 490 for DPB1. Donor age, sex, ethnicity and CMV serostatus were compiled alongside the repertoire data.

What the research found in general, with its limitations: The classifier was reported to diagnose cytomegalovirus status with high specificity and sensitivity in both the original and validation cohorts. HLA typing was unavailable for some donors at each locus, so association tests used only the typed subset. A later analysis found that HLA-associated TCR beta chains were more clonally expanded and had lower generation probabilities than equally common non-associated chains. CMV serostatus was the only immune exposure information available for the cohort. In vitro tests confirmed that a few of the cytomegalovirus-associated TCR beta chains recognize cytomegalovirus antigens. When HLA alleles, especially DR and DQ, strongly co-occurred, attributing TCR associations to individual alleles was difficult. This cohort had only TCR beta chains sequenced, and the lack of alpha or paired-chain data limited which features could be detected. Some IMGT-functional V segments, including TRBV6-2 and TRBV6-3, could not be distinguished by the 87-base-pair reads and were therefore excluded. In an earlier analysis of around 500 of the donors, most TCR beta V segments appeared in productive rearrangements about 90% or about 30% of the time, broadly matching IMGT annotations. In the study, 150 to 200 TCR beta chains were listed as associated with cytomegalovirus. A later analysis found that most CMV-associated TCR beta chains appeared HLA-restricted, with HLA associations seemingly driven largely by CMV exposure. Several of the top co-occurrence clusters appeared to be linked to parvovirus B19, influenza, CMV and Epstein-Barr virus, according to a later analysis. Compared with the 666-donor mean, donors in an Asian-associated ancestry cluster had fewer N-insertions in productive TCRs, according to a later genetic analysis. Correlated functional status among segregating V segments might be attributable to linkage disequilibrium, but an unknown experimental factor could not be ruled out. A cluster of highly shared sequence variants was judged likely to represent a technical artifact of the sequencing pipeline. The presence/absence analyses assumed that sequencing depth was roughly uniform across donors, and that assumption may not be true. In a later analysis, TCR association rates were found to vary across HLA loci, with the most associated TCRs seen for DRB1 alleles and the fewest for HLA-C alleles. The authors suggested that the approach could potentially be extended to other disease states and immunological phenotypes. Across donors, most TCR sequences were observed very rarely, whereas some public TCRs were present in many individuals. About 15 rarely observed V segments, including chromosome 9 orphons, were excluded from the earlier analysis of almost 600 of the donors because counts were too low. An association between a missense DCLRE1C variant and V-gene and J-gene trimming of TCR beta chains was found in a later genetic analysis and replicated in an independent cohort. Specific HLA alleles were associated with some 15,000 TCR beta sequences at a false discovery rate of 0.05 in a later analysis. A further reported finding was that TCR beta sequences accurately predicted the HLA-A and HLA-B alleles for most subjects in the first cohort.

Libraries were built with the immunoSEQ multiplex PCR assay. The multiplex PCR relied on a mix of 60 forward primers for TCR Vbeta segments and 13 reverse primers for TCR Jbeta segments. The CDR3 region of rearranged TCR beta genes was amplified from genomic DNA with a multiplex PCR assay. On the Illumina HiSeq System, the amplified TCR beta libraries were sequenced as 87-base-pair reads. The authors' analysis ran thus. Across the 670 or so repertoires, a later analysis counted approximately 75 million unique TCR beta chains, roughly 11 million of which were shared by at least two donors. A nearest-neighbor algorithm error-corrected the raw reads and collapsed the reads into unique sequences, merging closely related sequences to remove PCR and sequencing errors. V, D and J gene segments were assigned by aligning CDR3 sequences to IMGT reference sequences. For a sequence to be retained, at least a six-nucleotide match to both a V gene segment and a J gene segment was required. Rearrangements were classified as productive when the CDR3 lacked stop codons and remained in frame with V and J, and all other rearrangements were classified as non-productive. CDR3 was defined by IMGT convention, running from the second conserved V-encoded cysteine to the conserved J-encoded phenylalanine. Sequences without an unambiguous match to a single V gene segment were excluded from the earlier analysis of several hundred of the donors. An earlier analysis of some 500 of the donors classified V segments as functional when productive rearrangements were above 56.7% and as segregating when the standard deviation between donors was above 5%. A statistical classification framework was built for diagnosing cytomegalovirus status from the catalog of TCR beta chain sequences. In a later analysis, TCR nucleotide sequences were compared against IMGT/GENE-DB human TR gene sequences so that V and J genes could be assigned. The TCRdist pipeline was used in a later analysis to assign CDR3 sequences and most-parsimonious VDJ recombination scenarios. In a later analysis, each TCR beta chain was defined by its CDR3 amino acid sequence together with its V-gene family, and reads lacking a unique V-gene family were excluded. A later analysis removed 500 to 650 highly shared, low-generation-probability nucleotide sequences to deal with suspected cross-contamination and a sequencing artifact. For each public chain, a later analysis derived a clonal expansion index from normalized ranks of inferred template counts within each repertoire. In a later analysis, generation probabilities were computed using a VDJ recombination model fitted to out-of-frame rearrangements, and the results were checked against IGoR. In a later analysis, TCR-TCR, TCR-HLA and TCR-CMV co-occurrence was scored with hypergeometric tests, and a repertoire-size bias correction was applied to TCR pairs. In a later analysis, false discovery rates were estimated by permuting HLA or CMV assignments 20 times. A later analysis grouped co-occurring TCRs with DBSCAN, adding TCRdist sequence similarity when clustering within HLA-allele-positive subsets. Co-occurrence clustering excluded repertoires with fewer than 30,000 or more than 120,000 public chains, plus five with anomalous nucleotide sharing. Here the immuneACCESS table is served through TCRdb, limited to in-frame sequences with V and J called. Missing clones are a known gap in these copies; in checked studies unresolved V genes cover under half, and the rest lacks a known reason. The DNA was the basis for D and trimming; V, J and clone size are from that table. In this sample the table shows approximately 120,000 clones, approximately 73% of which occur a single time. 4% to 5.5% of the sample goes to the ten largest clones.

This clone was observed at least ten times. This receptor's antigen is unknown. Qualities for individual bases were not recorded, and no much larger clone is one base off. In total, fewer than 750 healthy bone marrow donors made up the cohort. Cohort members were all nominally healthy when sampled, although unrecorded immune exposures were likely present. The donor tested CMV seropositive and was one of the 289 seropositive cohort members. A peripheral blood sample was collected from each donor, and TCR beta sequencing was performed on peripheral blood mononuclear cells. The Qiagen DNeasy Blood Extraction Kit was used to extract genomic DNA from the blood cell samples. The cysteine opens and the phenylalanine closes a CDR3 of 15 amino acids. Only the CDR3 part of the read is kept: 45 bases, read in frame from the first base. At the junction V is shortened by 1 base and J by 3 bases, with 12 bases in between. Per the germline V gene, SGHVS is the CDR1 and FNYEAQ is the CDR2.

The receptor chain draws on TRBV7-6 and TRBJ2-5, with no confidently assigned D gene. This receptor was taken from a man aged 60-69 years in good health and CMV-seropositive. Sequenced: PBMCs. The DNA sequence follows: TGTGCCAGCAGCTTAGAGTTAACGGTGGAAGAGACCCAGTACTTC. Its protein product is CASSLELTVEETQYF.